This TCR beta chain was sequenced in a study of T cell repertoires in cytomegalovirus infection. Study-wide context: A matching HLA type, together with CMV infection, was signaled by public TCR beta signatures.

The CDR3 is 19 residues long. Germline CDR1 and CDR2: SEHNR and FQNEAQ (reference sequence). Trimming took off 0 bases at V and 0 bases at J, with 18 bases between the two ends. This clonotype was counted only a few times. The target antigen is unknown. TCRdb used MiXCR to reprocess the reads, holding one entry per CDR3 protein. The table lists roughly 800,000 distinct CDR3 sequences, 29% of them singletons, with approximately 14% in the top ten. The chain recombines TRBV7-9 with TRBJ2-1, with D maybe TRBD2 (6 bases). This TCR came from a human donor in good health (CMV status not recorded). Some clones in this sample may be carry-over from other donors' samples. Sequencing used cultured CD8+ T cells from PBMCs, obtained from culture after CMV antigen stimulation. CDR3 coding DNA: TGTGCCAGCAGCTTAGCGCCGGGCGGGGAACTCTTCTCCTACAATGAGCAGTTCTTC. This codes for CASSLAPGGELFSYNEQFF.